What follows is one TCR beta chain and its context. The source of the sample is a study of blood T cell repertoires in COVID-19. In the authors' workflow: For nucleated cells, counts were estimated from reference gene primer amplification. Assay used: immunoSEQ multiplex PCR; TCRdb lists only in-frame clones, some missing. For V, J and clone size, that table is used; D and trimming come from the DNA. This table has roughly 130,000 clones, about 90% appearing once. Germline assignment: CDR1 SNHLY and CDR2 FYNNEI. CDR3 length equals 12 residues. V was trimmed by 6 bases and J by 2 bases, leaving 5 bases between them.

The source is a woman aged 55 to 70 with acute or convalescent COVID-19. The sequencing input was peripheral blood. The V gene is TRBV2, the J gene TRBJ1-3; the D is unclear. This CDR3 is CASRAAGNTIYF. The CDR3, as DNA: TGTGCCAGCAGGGCCGCTGGAAACACCATATATTTT.